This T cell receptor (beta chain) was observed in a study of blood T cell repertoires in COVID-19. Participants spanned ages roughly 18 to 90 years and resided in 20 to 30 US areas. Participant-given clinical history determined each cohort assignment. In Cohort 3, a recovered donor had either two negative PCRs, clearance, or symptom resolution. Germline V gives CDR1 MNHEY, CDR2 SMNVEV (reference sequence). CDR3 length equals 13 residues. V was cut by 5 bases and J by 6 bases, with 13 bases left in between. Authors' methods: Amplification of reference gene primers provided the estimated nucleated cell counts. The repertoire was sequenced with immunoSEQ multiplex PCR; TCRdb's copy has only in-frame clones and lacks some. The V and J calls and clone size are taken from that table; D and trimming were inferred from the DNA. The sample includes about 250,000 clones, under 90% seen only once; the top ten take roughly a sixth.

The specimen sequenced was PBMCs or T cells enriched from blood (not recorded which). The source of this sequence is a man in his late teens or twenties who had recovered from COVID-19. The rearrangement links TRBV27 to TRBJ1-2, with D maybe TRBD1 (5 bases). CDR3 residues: CASSGAPTNGYTF. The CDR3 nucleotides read TGTGCCAGCAGTGGGGCCCCCACCAATGGCTACACCTTC.